Described below is a single T cell receptor beta chain sequence and its context. The antigen it binds to is not known. Per-nucleotide qualities are absent, and no much larger clonotype sits a single base away. The V and J ends are trimmed by 6 bases and 5 bases, leaving 22 bases between them. The CDR3 runs 16 amino acids, cysteine and phenylalanine included. Only CDR3 DNA remains: 48 bases, in frame from the first base. Per the germline V gene (reference sequence), MNHEY is the CDR1 and SMNVEV is the CDR2. Libraries were built with PCR. Sequencing was carried out with an Illumina HiSeq 2500. Molecular barcoding was employed in the preparation of TCR libraries, with unique molecular identifiers being used to normalize TCRbeta repertoire quantification. TCRdb reprocessing: public reads trimmed at Q25 with fastp, clones called with MiXCR, in-frame beta chains kept. Every CDR3 protein is listed once, alongside the most common genes and DNA of its rows. Within this sample are hundreds of thousands of distinct CDR3 sequences, with about 12% of them counted one time only. The top ten clones comprise about 5.6% of the sample.

This specimen comes from a study of T-cell reconstitution after alpha-beta-depleted transplantation in children (dated by TCRdb to the mid-2010s). Some background on the complete study: Using TCR repertoire profiling, the study quantitatively followed how T-cell immune reconstitution unfolded in children after TCRalphabeta/CD19-depleted allogeneic hematopoietic cell transplantation.

The clonotype comes from a human donor who donated a stem cell graft to a child with combined immunodeficiency. The rearrangement joined TRBV27 to TRBJ2-5; the D gene is possibly TRBD1, with 6 bases matching. The source was PBMCs from the stem cell graft donor, collected from the stem cell graft. The CDR3 corresponds to CASSSAGVGGSETQYF. In nucleotides, the sequence is TGTGCCAGCAGCAGCGCAGGGGTAGGTGGCTCGGAGACCCAGTACTTC.